This T cell receptor beta chain was sequenced during a study of blood T cells in healthy people across ages. General observations from the study: In these data, TCR beta diversity tracked strongly with naive T cell percentage. When one million T cells were used, diversity estimates were thought to be underestimates. Per million T cells, TCR beta diversity dropped roughly linearly as age increased.

PCR was performed a second time for roughly 7 to 12 cycles using a sample-barcoded 5' primer and a J-beta primer mix. Tags on each cDNA molecule came from a template-switch adaptor with 12 random nucleotides. TCRdb re-called the 5' RACE reads with MiXCR, one entry per CDR3 protein. The sample lists about 1.7 million distinct CDR3 sequences; over 25% were seen once. Looked up from germline, CDR1 is LGHNA and CDR2 is YSLEER. V dropped 0 bases and J dropped 13 bases, with 13 bases sitting between them. The CDR3 length is 13 residues. This clonotype showed up many times. Its antigen is unknown. The J gene is TRBJ2-1, the V gene TRBV4-3; D is perhaps TRBD1 (6 bases). Sequencing was done on a sample of blood. This sequence was found in a woman aged 25 to 39 in good health. The CDR3 DNA follows: TGCGCCAGCAGCCAAGATCCAGGGGTCCCTCAGTTCTTC. This codes for CASSQDPGVPQFF.